Listed below are T cell receptor beta chains from one sample, sequenced in a study of T-cell reconstitution after alpha-beta-depleted transplantation in children. TCRdb passed the PCR reads through MiXCR, listing each CDR3 protein once. The sample contains 25,000 to 30,000 distinct CDR3 sequences, about 6.2% of which appear only once. Here the sequenced sample was PBMCs, mostly from graft donor cells, taken 180 days after TCRalphabeta/CD19-depleted stem cell transplant. These receptors all come from a male patient between 5 and 17 years old who had a stem cell transplant for acute myeloid leukemia, so the T cells may come from the graft donor. Each CDR3 is given with its conserved first and last residue. The D gene is left open where the match is weak. Clone size is given for some rows only: seen once, a few or many times, or a class if the clone is expanded.

D	V	size	J	CDR3	DNA
NA	TRBV19	many	TRBJ2-1	CASSIAGRINNEQFF	TGTGCCAGTAGTATTGCGGGAAGAATAAACAATGAGCAGTTCTTC
TRBD2	TRBV20-1	many	TRBJ2-7	CSATRTSATYEQYF	TGCAGTGCTACGCGGACTAGCGCCACCTACGAGCAGTACTTC
NA	TRBV20-1	NA	TRBJ2-7	CCARDLGGVSSYEQYF	TGCTGTGCTAGAGATCTCGGCGGAGTCAGCTCCTACGAGCAGTACTTC
NA	TRBV5-1	many	TRBJ1-1	CASSLSRGNTEAFF	TGCGCCAGCAGCTTGTCACGGGGGAACACTGAAGCTTTCTTT
TRBD1	TRBV29-1	many	TRBJ1-1	CSVDRTGVTEAFF	TGCAGCGTTGACCGGACAGGGGTCACTGAAGCTTTCTTT
NA	TRBV2	many	TRBJ2-7	CASSMAAGGREQYF	TGTGCCAGCAGTATGGCTGCGGGTGGTAGGGAGCAGTACTTC
NA	TRBV5-1	many	TRBJ1-2	CASSLEGGYGYTF	TGCGCCAGCAGCTTGGAGGGGGGCTATGGCTACACCTTC
TRBD1	TRBV6-5	many	TRBJ1-1	CASSRLTGGAFF	TGTGCCAGCAGTCGACTAACAGGGGGAGCTTTCTTT
NA	TRBV3-1	few	TRBJ2-1	CASSQVPTRGNEQFF	TGTGCCAGCAGCCAGGTCCCTACTAGGGGTAATGAGCAGTTCTTC
TRBD2	TRBV12-3/TRBV12-4	many	TRBJ2-1	CASSFGTSGTNEQFF	TGTGCCAGCAGTTTTGGGACTAGCGGGACCAATGAGCAGTTCTTC
NA	TRBV20-1	many	TRBJ2-3	CSARLDNTDTQYF	TGCAGTGCCAGACTCGACAACACAGATACGCAGTATTTT
NA	TRBV7-3	many	TRBJ2-1	CASSWGGILNEQFF	TGTGCCAGCAGCTGGGGCGGGATCCTAAATGAGCAGTTCTTC
NA	TRBV3-1	many	TRBJ2-2	CASSQGSAALTGELFF	TGTGCCAGCAGCCAAGGGTCGGCGGCGTTAACCGGGGAGCTGTTTTTT
TRBD1	TRBV18	few	TRBJ2-7	CASSQDREEQYF	TGTGCCAGCTCTCAAGACAGGGAGGAGCAGTACTTC
TRBD2	TRBV7-2	many	TRBJ2-7	CASSLGELAGAGPYEQYF	TGTGCCAGCAGCTTAGGGGAACTAGCGGGAGCCGGCCCCTACGAGCAGTACTTC
TRBD1	TRBV5-6	many	TRBJ1-1	CASSLRGPNTEAFF	TGTGCCAGCAGCTTGAGGGGGCCGAACACTGAAGCTTTCTTT
NA	TRBV29-1	many	TRBJ1-2	CSADPTTNYGYTF	TGCAGCGCGGACCCTACCACTAACTATGGCTACACCTTC
NA	TRBV7-2	many	TRBJ1-6	CASSFPNSPLHF	TGTGCCAGCAGCTTTCCAAACTCACCCCTCCACTTT
NA	TRBV5-1	many	TRBJ2-2	CASSLEAGTNTGELFF	TGCGCCAGCAGCTTGGAGGCAGGAACGAACACCGGGGAGCTGTTTTTT
TRBD1	TRBV28	many	TRBJ1-5	CASSPGTVNQPQHF	TGTGCCAGCAGCCCCGGGACAGTCAATCAGCCCCAGCATTTT
NA	TRBV9	many	TRBJ2-1	CASSSWEEGNEQFF	TGTGCCAGCAGCTCCTGGGAAGAGGGGAATGAGCAGTTCTTC
NA	TRBV4-3	many	TRBJ1-2	CASSQVGAPYGYTF	TGCGCCAGCAGCCAAGTAGGGGCGCCCTATGGCTACACCTTC
TRBD2	TRBV7-7	many	TRBJ2-5	CASSLRSSVGGETQYF	TGTGCTAGCAGCTTACGGAGTTCCGTGGGGGGGGAGACCCAGTACTTC
TRBD2	TRBV2	many	TRBJ2-5	CASNDLREALYQETQYF	TGTGCCAGCAATGACTTACGGGAGGCCCTGTACCAAGAGACCCAGTACTTC
NA	TRBV20-1	many	TRBJ1-3	CSARDPPGNTIYF	TGCAGTGCTAGAGACCCTCCTGGAAACACCATATATTTT
TRBD1	TRBV20-1	many	TRBJ1-2	CSARGQGNYGYTF	TGCAGTGCGAGGGGACAGGGAAACTATGGCTACACCTTC
NA	TRBV2	NA	TRBJ1-1	CASSEVENTEAFF	TGTGCCAGCAGTGAAGTAGAGAACACTGAAGCTTTCTTT
NA	TRBV27	many	TRBJ1-1	CASSFSGGMGMNTEAFF	TGTGCCAGCAGTTTTTCCGGGGGCATGGGTATGAACACTGAAGCTTTCTTT
NA	TRBV10-2	NA	TRBJ2-2	CASRIPNTGELFF	TGCGCCAGCAGAATCCCGAACACCGGGGAGCTGTTTTTT
TRBD2	TRBV20-1	many	TRBJ2-1	CSARNPLAGGKYNEQFF	TGCAGTGCTAGGAACCCGCTAGCGGGAGGGAAATACAATGAGCAGTTCTTC
NA	TRBV4-2	NA	TRBJ2-5	CASSQEGAELQETQYF	TGTGCCAGCAGCCAAGAAGGGGCAGAACTACAAGAGACCCAGTACTTC
NA	TRBV5-1	many	TRBJ1-1	CASSLGPAGGGNTEAFF	TGCGCCAGCAGCTTGGGGCCAGCCGGGGGGGGCAACACTGAAGCTTTCTTT